This record covers a single T cell receptor beta chain. Its antigen is still unknown. The data were obtained in a study of shared clonotypes between healthy human individuals. Study details: A donor's plate count was three for CD4 naive and three for CD4 memory; CD8 naive had two and CD8 memory one. The study's findings and limits: Non-shared clonotypes had lower generation probabilities than those shared by all four donors.

Evenly divided among several immunoSEQ plates was the genomic DNA of each subset. Per the authors' pipeline: As immunoSEQ supplied junction-only sequences (without quality scores), filtering differed. Method: immunoSEQ multiplex PCR; TCRdb's copy keeps in-frame clones and lacks some. D and trimming come from the DNA, and the V and J calls and clone size come from that table. The sample has around 2,000,000 clones, over 85% seen once. It was CD45RO-negative cells, positively selected for CCR7, that made up naive CD8 cells, with terminally differentiated effector memory CD45RA+ cells excluded. CDR1 is ENHRY and CDR2 is SYGVKD in the germline V gene. Trimming took off 0 bases at V and 1 base at J, with 16 bases between the two ends. The CDR3 spans 17 residues.

The receptor's source is a man between 18 and 29 years old in good health. The sequenced sample was naive CD8+ T cells sorted from blood. This chain links TRBV10-3 with TRBJ2-7; D possibly corresponds to TRBD1 (6 bases). The chain's CDR3 is CAISESTPDRLSYEQYF. Written as DNA, the CDR3 is TGTGCCATCAGTGAGTCGACCCCTGACAGGTTATCCTACGAGCAGTACTTC.